The 31 T cell receptor beta chains reported below all come from one sample, sequenced in a study of blood T cell repertoires in COVID-19. TCRdb keeps only in-frame clones here, not all; method: immunoSEQ multiplex PCR. The table records approximately 100,000 clones, 65% to 85% of them present only once. The sample was peripheral blood. The receptors derive from a woman aged 55-75 years with acute or convalescent COVID-19.

This chain connects TRBV3-1 (or the pseudogene TRBV3-2) to TRBJ1-2, with D possibly matching TRBD1 (6 bases). V was clipped by 6 bases and J by 0 bases, with 17 bases between them. CDR3 length: 16 residues. Germline V lookup: CDR1 LGHDT, CDR2 YNNKEL (reference sequence). The CDR3 protein is CASSPGTLPPNYGYTF. The CDR3 DNA reads as TGTGCCAGCAGTCCTGGGACATTACCACCTAACTATGGCTACACCTTC.

The V and J genes are TRBV28 and TRBJ1-2, with 7 positions matching TRBD1. This CDR3 has 13 residues. Germline trimming cut 6 bases from V and 8 bases from J; bases unmatched to any gene: 9. Germline V CDR1 and CDR2: MDHEN, SYDVKM. The CDR3, as DNA: TGTGCCAGCAGCCAGGGTGACAGGGAAGGCTACACCTTC. Translated: CASSQGDREGYTF.

The chain employs TRBV6-5 and TRBJ2-1; the D gene is possibly TRBD2 (5 bases). Trimming removed 6 bases at V and 8 bases at J, with 20 bases between. This CDR3 contains 15 residues. Germline V gene data show CDR1 as MNHEY and CDR2 as SVGAGI. As DNA, the CDR3 is TGTGCCAGCAGACCTACTCCCGGGCTGGAGGATGAGCAGTTCTTC. As protein: CASRPTPGLEDEQFF.

V and J are TRBV6-2 or TRBV6-3 and TRBJ1-3, with no clear D. Germline CDR1 reads MNHEY; CDR2 reads SVGEGT. Between the trimmed V and J ends, which lost 4 bases and 0 bases, there was a span of 7 bases. The CDR3 runs 14 residues. Here the CDR3 DNA reads TGTGCCAGCAGTTCGGTACTCTCTGGAAACACCATATATTTT. It translates to CASSSVLSGNTIYF.

This clone has ten or more counts. The chain uses TRBV2 and TRBJ2-1, with 10 positions matching TRBD2. The trim removed 7 bases at V and 1 base at J, leaving 13 bases unmatched. CDR1 and CDR2 (germline): SNHLY, FYNNEI. The length of the CDR3 is 18 residues. For the CDR3, the DNA is TGTGCCAGCAAGAAGATGCCCGTAGCGGGGGGATCCTACAATGAGCAGTTCTTC. This gives the protein CASKKMPVAGGSYNEQFF.

V usage is TRBV7-9 and J usage is TRBJ1-3; D is ambiguous. CDR1 and CDR2 (germline): SEHNR, FQNEAQ (reference sequence). Trimming took 4 bases from V and 0 from J, leaving 16 bases between them. This CDR3 region has 17 residues. The CDR3 bases are TGTGCCAGCAGCTCCCAGCGGGAGGGTCCCTCTGGAAACACCATATATTTT. Translation: CASSSQREGPSGNTIYF.

This clone was seen only a few times. The chain couples TRBV4-1 to TRBJ2-1; TRBD2 matches 9 bases. CDR3 length: 17 residues. Germline CDR1 MGHRA, CDR2 YSYEKL. V shed 0 bases, J shed 8 bases, and the junction held 11 bases outside the gene matches. CDR3 DNA: TGCGCCAGCAGCCAAGAGGGTAGGCTAGCGGGGTACGATGAGCAGTTCTTC. It yields the protein CASSQEGRLAGYDEQFF.

The chain links TRBV11-3 to TRBJ2-7; 7 bases align to TRBD2. J gave up 1 base and V 8 bases, and 8 bases lay outside the gene matches. This CDR3 region has 14 residues. Per the germline V gene, CDR1 is SGHNT and CDR2 is YENEEA. CDR3 DNA: TGTGCCAGCGCCCCGGGAGCGGGGTCCTACGAGCAGTACTTC. The encoded protein is CASAPGAGSYEQYF. The whole variable domain, filled in from reference TRBV11-3 and TRBJ2-7, reads EAGVVQSPRYKIIEKKQPVAFWCNPISGHNTLYWYLQNLGQGPELLIRYENEEAVDDSQLPKDRFSAERLKGVDSTLKIQPAELGDSAVYLCASAPGAGSYEQYFGPGTRLTVT.

The J gene is TRBJ2-4, the V gene TRBV6-2 or TRBV6-3; D is uncertain. V gave up 2 bases and J gave up 0 bases, with 23 bases separating them. This CDR3 contains 20 residues. The germline V gene has CDR1 MNHEY and CDR2 SVGEGT. CDR3 in amino acids: CASSYRGGGSAPLAKNIQYF. CDR3 nucleotides: TGTGCCAGCAGTTACCGAGGCGGTGGGTCTGCCCCACTAGCCAAAAACATTCAGTACTTC.

The chain joins TRBV10-3 to TRBJ2-3; 13 bases agree with TRBD2. CDR1 and CDR2 (germline): ENHRY, SYGVKD. The junction had 3 bases not matched to a gene; V was cut back by 6 bases and J by 3 bases. This CDR3 spans 15 amino acids. In DNA, the CDR3 is TGTGCCATCAGACTAGCGGGGGGGCGAACAGATACGCAGTATTTT. Encoded protein: CAIRLAGGRTDTQYF.

The chain combines TRBV30 with TRBJ1-6; D is uncertain. Germline values: CDR1 GTSNPN, CDR2 SVGIG (reference sequence). Trimming shortened V by 6 bases and J by 0 bases, and 9 bases separated the two germline ends. This CDR3 comprises 14 residues. The CDR3 DNA follows: TGTGCCTGCTCGATTAGCTCCTATAATTCACCCCTCCACTTT. This codes for CACSISSYNSPLHF.

The genes are TRBV4-3 and TRBJ2-1, with TRBD2 identical over 9 bases. Germline assignment: CDR1 LGHNA and CDR2 YSLEER. After removal of 3 bases from V and 7 bases from J, the junction contained 10 bases not matched to a gene. CDR3 length equals 16 residues. The CDR3 sequence is CASSQSYGLAWNEQFF. CDR3 nucleotide sequence: TGCGCCAGCAGCCAGAGTTACGGACTAGCGTGGAATGAGCAGTTCTTC.

The chain combines TRBV7-9 with TRBJ1-5, with a weak D call TRBD1 (5 bases). V was shortened by 2 bases and J by 5 bases, with 7 bases between the two germline ends. Germline CDR1 is SEHNR and CDR2 is FQNEAQ (reference sequence). The CDR3 consists of 13 residues. For the CDR3, the DNA is TGTGCCAGCAGCTTACAGGGCTATCAGCCCCAGCATTTT. The encoded protein is CASSLQGYQPQHF. Full variable domain (outside the CDR3, taken from reference TRBV7-9 and TRBJ1-5): DTGVSQNPRHKITKRGQNVTFRCDPISEHNRLYWYRQTLGQGPEFLTYFQNEAQLEKSRLLSDRFSAERPKGSFSTLEIQRTEQGDSAMYLCASSLQGYQPQHFGDGTRLSIL.

This chain connects TRBV2 to TRBJ1-2, with a possible D match to TRBD1 (6 bases). Trimming cost V 3 bases and J 2 bases, with 10 bases left between them. The CDR3 runs 14 residues. Germline loops: CDR1 SNHLY, CDR2 FYNNEI. CDR3 DNA: TGTGCCAGCAGTGACAGGGGTCAAAACTATGGCTACACCTTC. Its translation: CASSDRGQNYGYTF.

The chain recombines TRBV10-2 with TRBJ2-1; 12 positions match TRBD2. Trimming cost V 3 bases and J 15 bases; bases outside gene matches: 9. Germline V gene sequence: CDR1 WSHSY, CDR2 SAAADI. CDR3 length: 14 amino acids. For the CDR3, the DNA is TGCGCCAGCAGTGAACTAGCGGGGGGCCCTCCGCCGTTCTTC. This translates into CASSELAGGPPPFF.

The rearrangement links TRBV19 to TRBJ2-7, with D possibly matching TRBD1 (6 bases). The CDR3 consists of 14 residues. Germline CDR1 and CDR2: LNHDA and SQIVND (reference sequence). V was cut by 7 bases and J by 2 bases, with 15 bases left in between. The DNA for the CDR3 is TGTGCCAGTATGCGGGCACAGGGAACCTACGAGCAGTACTTC. Translating gives CASMRAQGTYEQYF.

The chain uses TRBV7-2 and TRBJ1-5; a weak D match, TRBD1 (5 bases). V was cut by 5 bases and J by 0 bases, with 11 bases left in between. The CDR3 runs 15 residues. The V gene's germline CDR1 is SGHTA and CDR2 FQGNSA. CDR3 protein: CASSIGHYSNQPQHF. Written as DNA, the CDR3 is TGTGCCAGCAGCATAGGACATTATAGCAATCAGCCCCAGCATTTT.

This chain connects TRBV2 to TRBJ1-1; tentatively, D is TRBD1 (6 bases). The CDR3 has 12 residues. CDR1 and CDR2 (germline): SNHLY, FYNNEI. Deletions cut 7 bases from V and 10 bases from J, with 16 bases between. The CDR3 DNA follows: TGTGCCAGCAATATACAGGGAAGGGGAGCTTTCTTT. This translates into CASNIQGRGAFF. The full variable domain, rest sourced from reference TRBV2 and TRBJ1-1, is EPEVTQTPSHQVTQMGQEVILRCVPISNHLYFYWYRQILGQKVEFLVSFYNNEISEKSEIFDDQFSVERPDGSNFTLKIRSTKLEDSAMYFCASNIQGRGAFFGQGTRLTVV.

The chain joins TRBV6-1 to TRBJ2-7; the D gene is possibly TRBD1 (7 bases). The V end was cut by 5 bases, the J end by 2 bases, with 16 bases between. Germline values: CDR1 MNHNS, CDR2 SASEGT. This CDR3 has 15 residues. The CDR3 coding sequence is TGTGCCAGCAGTTTCGGGGGACAGATTCCCTACGAGCAGTACTTC. Its protein product is CASSFGGQIPYEQYF.

V usage is TRBV4-3 and J usage is TRBJ2-2, with 9 bases identical to TRBD2. Germline V gene data show CDR1 as LGHNA and CDR2 as YSLEER. J lost 3 bases, V lost 1 base, and 15 bases had no gene match. The CDR3 covers 20 residues. CDR3 in amino acids: CASSQVGRPSGGQHTGELFF. CDR3 nucleotide sequence: TGCGCCAGCAGCCAAGTAGGGAGGCCCAGCGGGGGGCAGCACACCGGGGAGCTGTTTTTT.

In nucleotides, the CDR3 is TGTGCCAGCATCCCCCCGTCCGGGACAGGCTCGAAAAAACTGTTTTTT. It specifies CASIPPSGTGSKKLFF. The chain joins TRBV28 to TRBJ1-4; 8 nucleotides agree with TRBD1. Per germline, CDR1 MDHEN and CDR2 SYDVKM. This CDR3 comprises 16 residues. Unmatched junction bases numbered 16, after V lost 7 bases and J lost 9 bases.

This clone has a handful of counts. This chain links TRBV5-1 with TRBJ2-3, with unresolved D. Germline V gene lookup returns CDR1 SGHRS and CDR2 YFSETQ. V was trimmed by 4 bases and J by 7 bases, leaving 13 bases between them. This CDR3 region has 13 residues. The CDR3 coding sequence is TGCGCCAGCAGCCTCGACACTGGATATACGCAGTATTTT. This translates into CASSLDTGYTQYF.

The chain couples TRBV5-5 to TRBJ2-7, with 7 bases aligning to TRBD2. V trimming: 3 bases; J trimming: 5 bases; junction bases outside the gene matches: 8. The germline CDR1 and CDR2 sequences are SGHKS and YYEKEE (reference sequence). CDR3 length: 14 residues. The CDR3 here is CASSWAGESDEQYF. CDR3 DNA sequence: TGTGCCAGCAGCTGGGCGGGGGAGTCGGACGAGCAGTACTTC.

V gene TRBV30 combines with J gene TRBJ2-7, with D perhaps matching TRBD2 (6 bases). CDR3 length equals 17 residues. The ends were cut back, 2 bases at V and 5 bases at J, with 25 bases in the middle. Per germline, CDR1 GTSNPN and CDR2 SVGIG (reference sequence). CDR3 DNA sequence: TGTGCCTGGAGTTACCCGATGGGACTCCAATTTAGGAACGAGCAGTACTTC. Translation gives CAWSYPMGLQFRNEQYF.

In DNA, the CDR3 is TGCGCCAGCAGCCAAGACTTGACAGGGGGCGCGGGTCAGCCCCAGCATTTT. As protein: CASSQDLTGGAGQPQHF. The J gene is TRBJ1-5, the V gene TRBV4-3; TRBD1 agrees at 10 bases. Germline trimming cut 0 bases from V and 6 bases from J; bases unmatched to any gene: 8. CDR1 is LGHNA and CDR2 is YSLEER in the germline V gene. The CDR3 sequence is 17 residues long.

The rearrangement links TRBV10-3 to TRBJ2-3; maybe TRBD2 (6 bases). The V end lost 5 bases, the J end lost 0 bases, and 15 bases lay between the germline ends. CDR1 ENHRY and CDR2 SYGVKD come from the germline V gene. The CDR3 is made up of 16 amino acids. CDR3 sequence (DNA): TGTGCCATCAGTAGTTCGGGGGACTCTAGCACAGATACGCAGTATTTT. This codes for CAISSSGDSSTDTQYF.

V usage is TRBV7-2 and J usage is TRBJ1-3; D might be TRBD1 (6 bases). Trimming left V 4 bases short and J 7 bases short, with 17 bases between. The CDR3 spans 15 residues. Germline loops: CDR1 SGHTA, CDR2 FQGNSA. The CDR3 region has the DNA TGTGCCAGCAGCTCCAGGGGTTCTTTTTCCAACACCATATATTTT. Translated, it gives CASSSRGSFSNTIYF.

This sequence joins TRBV5-4 and TRBJ1-1; the D gene is possibly TRBD1 (5 bases). The germline V gene encodes CDR1 SGHNT and CDR2 YYREEE (reference sequence). Trimming took off 4 bases at V and 0 bases at J, with 13 bases between the two ends. CDR3 length equals 15 residues. The chain's CDR3 is CASSPGGVMNTEAFF. The DNA for the CDR3 is TGTGCCAGCAGCCCTGGAGGGGTAATGAACACTGAAGCTTTCTTT. Based on the CDR3 plus reference TRBV5-4 and TRBJ1-1, the full variable domain is ETGVTQSPTHLIKTRGQQVTLRCSSQSGHNTVSWYQQALGQGPQFIFQYYREEENGRGNFPPRFSGLQFPNYSSELNVNALELDDSALYLCASSPGGVMNTEAFFGQGTRLTVV.

The gene calls are TRBV4-3 and TRBJ1-2, with TRBD1 matching over 11 bases. J was trimmed by 8 bases and V by 4 bases; bases with no gene match: 6. Germline V lookup: CDR1 LGHNA, CDR2 YSLEER. The CDR3 covers 14 residues. The CDR3 nucleotides read TGCGCCAGCAGCCGGGACAGGGGGTTCGGGGGCTACACCTTC. Its protein is CASSRDRGFGGYTF.

The rearrangement uses TRBV19 and TRBJ1-2, with TRBD1 matching over 8 bases. J lost 4 bases, V lost 2 bases, and 6 bases had no gene match. CDR3 length: 15 amino acids. Germline V gene data show CDR1 as LNHDA and CDR2 as SQIVND (reference sequence). The CDR3, as DNA: TGTGCCAGTAGTATAAGAGGGGACAGGCCCTATGGCTACACCTTC. Its protein product is CASSIRGDRPYGYTF.

The chain links TRBV7-3 to TRBJ1-6; 7 nucleotides match TRBD1. V shed 2 bases, J shed 10 bases, and the junction held 5 bases outside the gene matches. The germline V gene encodes CDR1 SGHTA and CDR2 FQGTGA. CDR3 length equals 14 residues. Written as DNA, the CDR3 is TGTGCCAGCAGCTTACAGGGGGTAGGGTCACCCCTCCACTTT. It yields the protein CASSLQGVGSPLHF. Variable domain in full (rest from reference TRBV7-3 and TRBJ1-6): GAGVSQTPSNKVTEKGKYVELRCDPISGHTALYWYRQSLGQGPEFLIYFQGTGAADDSGLPNDRFFAVRPEGSVSTLKIQRTERGDSAVYLCASSLQGVGSPLHFGNGTRLTVT.